The clone carrying this T cell receptor beta chain was recorded a few times. Trimming stripped 0 bases from V and 2 bases from J, with 6 bases between. The germline CDR1 and CDR2 sequences are SGDLS and YYNGEE. The CDR3 is made up of 14 amino acids. The data derive from a study of CD8 T cells in Susac syndrome. RNA, at 0.5 to 1 ug, was reverse transcribed with random hexamers. Coverage of TCR beta CDR3 amplification by immunoSEQ multiplex PCR extended to 54 Vbeta and 13 Jbeta. MiXCR, applied by TCRdb to the immunoSEQ multiplex PCR reads, yields one record per CDR3 protein. This sample has 110,000 to 150,000 distinct CDR3 sequences; about 94% occur once, and the top ten carry 0.25% to 0.3%. Sequencing of TCR beta was undertaken in CD8+ and CD4+ T cells derived from blood.

The specimen sequenced was CD8+ T cells from PBMCs. This receptor was obtained from a human donor in good health. The chain uses TRBV9 and TRBJ1-5; D unclear. The CDR3 loop reads CASSVGGGNQPQHF. The DNA of the CDR3 is TGTGCCAGCAGCGTAGGTGGGGGCAATCAGCCCCAGCATTTT. The full variable domain, completed using reference TRBV9 and TRBJ1-5, is DSGVTQTPKHLITATGQRVTLRCSPRSGDLSVYWYQQSLDQGLQFLIQYYNGEERAKGNILERFSAQQFPDLHSELNLSSLELGDSALYFCASSVGGGNQPQHFGDGTRLSIL.